The 14 T cell receptor beta chains given below trace back to one sample, sequenced in a study of CD8+ T cells in alopecia areata listed by TCRdb under 2018. Receptor amplification or capture employed the immunoSEQ multiplex PCR assay. For TCR sequencing, RNA was extracted from every sample and reverse transcribed into cDNA to serve as template. The immuneACCESS repertoire file appears here via TCRdb, limited to in-frame rearrangements. These files lack a portion of the clones; in checked studies, under half of the deficit traces to unresolved V genes, and the cause of the others is not known. This sample contains around 300,000 clones, none of which is a singleton. Roughly 1.2% of the sample is held by the ten biggest clonotypes. Pooled mouse cutaneous lymph node cells were stained for CD4, CD8alpha, NKG2D, NKG2ACE and other markers, then sorted on a BD Influx. The specimen sequenced was CD4+ T cells sorted from a lymph node. The receptors here all came from a C3H/HeJ mouse with alopecia areata. Mice of this strain carry the MHC haplotype H2-k.

Note on this clone: The gene symbols are mouse symbols. The read terminates 4 residues before the CDR3 end, so the remaining end is supplied by the germline J gene. The V gene is TRBV19, the J gene TRBJ2-1; D gene unclear. The germline V gene encodes CDR1 FNHDT and CDR2 SITEND (reference sequence). The CDR3 runs 15 residues. V dropped 2 bases and J dropped 0 bases, with 9 bases sitting between them. CDR3 in amino acids: CASSIPTYNYAEQFF. The covered CDR3 bases are TGTGCCAGCAGTATTCCGACATATAACTATGCT.

This clone has ten or more counts. Gene names are mouse gene names. The read stops 4 residues short of the end of the CDR3; the missing end is completed from the germline J gene. Within the sample, other DNA sequences also encode this same CDR3. This sequence joins TRBV13-1 and TRBJ2-3; 7 nucleotides match TRBD2. The germline V gene encodes CDR1 NSHNY and CDR2 SYGAGN. The V and J ends lost 7 bases and 0 bases, in that order; junction bases with no gene match: 2. CDR3 length equals 13 residues. CDR3 in amino acids: CASSLGSAETLYF. CDR3 DNA (partial): TGTGCCAGCTCACTGGGGAGTGCAGAA.

In the case of this clone: Gene names are mouse gene names. The CDR3 extends 3 residues past the end of the read, so its final part is completed from the germline J gene. The chain carries TRBV13-2 and TRBJ1-6, with 8 bases fitting TRBD1. TRBJ1-6 is assigned to the ORF class and has an uncertain function. This CDR3 spans 16 amino acids. The junction had 4 bases not matched to a gene; V was cut back by 3 bases and J by 2 bases. Germline V gives CDR1 NNHNN, CDR2 SYGAGS (reference sequence). The sequenced part of the CDR3 DNA is TGTGCCAGCGGTGTTCGGACAGGGACCTATAATTCGCCC. Translated, it gives CASGVRTGTYNSP. The CDR3 in full is CASGVRTGTYNSPLYF.

This clone has only a few counts. The gene symbols are mouse symbols. The CDR3 end lies 4 residues beyond the end of the read and is filled in from the germline J gene. This chain connects TRBV1 to TRBJ2-5, with unresolved D. The ends were cut back, 2 bases at V and 0 bases at J, with 6 bases in the middle. Per germline, CDR1 NSQYPW and CDR2 LRSPGD (reference sequence). The CDR3 contains 14 residues. The DNA read from the CDR3 is TGCACCTGCAGTGCAAACAACAACCAAGAC. It yields the protein CTCSANNNQD. The entire CDR3 protein reads CTCSANNNQDTQYF.

This clone occurred a few times. The germline and genes are mouse ones. The read falls 4 residues short of the CDR3 end, and the missing part is taken from the germline J gene. The J gene is TRBJ1-1, the V gene TRBV13-1, with no clear D. The CDR3 sequence is 13 residues long. Germline CDR1 is NSHNY and CDR2 is SYGAGN. V was clipped by 0 bases and J by 3 bases, with 6 bases between them. The CDR3 spells CASSDGWDTEVFF. CDR3 DNA (partial): TGTGCCAGCAGTGATGGGTGGGACACA.

Remarks on this clone: The gene names given are mouse names. The read stops 4 residues short of the end of the CDR3; the missing end is completed from the germline J gene. The same CDR3 can be traced to other DNA sequences in this sample. This chain connects TRBV5 to TRBJ2-5, with 7 bases that match TRBD2. Germline values: CDR1 LGHNA, CDR2 YNLKQL (reference sequence). CDR3 length: 14 amino acids. The CDR3 sequence is CASSQGLGEDTQYF. The part of the CDR3 DNA that was read is TGTGCCAGCAGCCAAGGACTGGGCGAAGAC.

Of note for this clone: All gene names here are mouse names. The sequence runs out 4 residues before the end of the CDR3; the remainder is reconstructed from the germline J gene. J is TRBJ2-1 and V is TRBV1; 11 positions match TRBD2. In germline, CDR1 is NSQYPW, CDR2 LRSPGD (reference sequence). V trimming: 0 bases; J trimming: 1 base; junction bases outside the gene matches: 2. The CDR3 runs to 17 residues. Here the CDR3 reads CTCSAERTGGNYAEQFF. CDR3 DNA, as far as it was read: TGCACCTGCAGTGCAGAGAGGACTGGGGGGAACTATGCT.

This clone has only a few counts. Here the gene names and germline are mouse. The CDR3 end lies 4 residues beyond the end of the read and is filled in from the germline J gene. The rearrangement links TRBV5 to TRBJ2-5, with 11 bases that match TRBD1. Looked up from germline, CDR1 is LGHNA and CDR2 is YNLKQL (reference sequence). The V and J ends lost 0 bases and 3 bases, in that order; junction bases with no gene match: 2. CDR3 length: 16 residues. CDR3 bases read: TGTGCCAGCAGCCAAGACCGGGACAGGGGGCAAGAC. Translated, it gives CASSQDRDRGQD. In full, the CDR3 is CASSQDRDRGQDTQYF.

Turning to this clone: Gene and germline names: mouse. The CDR3 end lies 3 residues beyond the end of the read and is filled in from the germline J gene. V and J are TRBV13-2 and TRBJ1-6, with D maybe TRBD1 (5 bases). TRBJ1-6 is an ORF, and what it does is uncertain. The CDR3 loop spans 16 amino acids. V was trimmed by 0 bases and J by 0 bases, leaving 7 bases between them. Germline V gene data show CDR1 as NNHNN and CDR2 as SYGAGS (reference sequence). The CDR3 reads CASGDGTYSYNSPLYF. The CDR3 DNA, read in part, is TGTGCCAGCGGTGATGGGACATATTCCTATAATTCGCCC.

Only a few counts were recorded for this clone. Genes and germline come from the mouse. CDR3 region: CASSQVAGEGTEVFF. CDR3 DNA (partial): TGTGCCAGCAGCCAAGTGGCAGGGGAAGGCACA. This sequence joins TRBV5 and TRBJ1-1; D might be TRBD1 (6 bases). With the read ending 4 residues before the CDR3 end, the germline J gene is used to fill in that end. Trimming pared 1 base from V and 4 bases from J, leaving 13 bases between. Germline assignment: CDR1 LGHNA and CDR2 YNLKQL (reference sequence). The CDR3 consists of 15 residues.

To note about this clone: All gene names here are mouse names. The sequence runs out 4 residues before the end of the CDR3; the remainder is reconstructed from the germline J gene. The same CDR3 also results from other DNA sequences found in this sample. The chain couples TRBV1 to TRBJ2-3; D is ambiguous. CDR1 and CDR2 from the germline V gene are NSQYPW and LRSPGD (reference sequence). CDR3 length: 13 residues. The CDR3 spells CTCSAGQVETLYF. The covered CDR3 bases are TGCACCTGCAGTGCAGGCCAGGTAGAA.

The sample holds a few counts of this clone. Germline and genes here are mouse. The read is 4 residues too short to cover the CDR3 end, so that end is filled in from the germline J gene. This CDR3 is also generated by other DNA sequences in the sample. This chain joins TRBV5 and TRBJ2-5, with a possible D match to TRBD1 (6 bases). Germline CDR1 reads LGHNA; CDR2 reads YNLKQL (reference sequence). The CDR3 totals 15 residues. V was clipped by 0 bases and J by 2 bases, with 9 bases between them. CDR3 loop: CASSQEGRGQDTQYF. The covered CDR3 bases are TGTGCCAGCAGCCAAGAAGGCAGGGGCCAAGAC.

A note on this clone: The listed genes are named as in mouse. The DNA ends 4 residues before the CDR3 does, and the rest of the CDR3 is filled in from the germline J gene. The V gene is TRBV31, the J gene TRBJ1-2; TRBD1 agrees at 7 bases. The J segment lost 1 base and the V segment lost 0 bases, leaving 5 bases of the junction unmatched. Germline loops: CDR1 GKSSPN, CDR2 SITVG. CDR3 length: 15 amino acids. The covered CDR3 bases are TGTGCCTGGAGTCTAGGCCCAGGGGGAAACTCC. Translation: CAWSLGPGGNS. The CDR3 in full is CAWSLGPGGNSDYTF.

As to this clone: Genes and germline are mouse. The read terminates 4 residues before the CDR3 end, so the remaining end is supplied by the germline J gene. This CDR3 is also generated by other DNA sequences in the sample. The rearrangement joins TRBV13-2 to TRBJ2-1; TRBD2 matches at 8 bases. CDR1 NNHNN and CDR2 SYGAGS come from the germline V gene (reference sequence). J was trimmed by 3 bases and V by 3 bases; bases with no gene match: 2. This CDR3 comprises 14 residues. The CDR3 spells CASGVGGGYAEQFF. Incomplete CDR3 DNA: TGTGCCAGCGGTGTGGGGGGGGGCTATGCT.